Below are 24 T cell receptor beta chains sequenced from a single sample in a study of T cell repertoires in cytomegalovirus infection. These TCRs' antigens remain unknown. MiXCR, run by TCRdb on the reads, gives a single entry per CDR3 protein. The data show fewer than 150,000 distinct CDR3 sequences, 30% to 35% seen once. This sample comprised CD8+ T cells from cultured PBMCs, obtained from culture after CMV antigen stimulation. The receptors shown here come from a human donor in good health (CMV status not recorded). Some clones in this sample may be carry-over from other donors' samples.

At least ten counts were recorded for this clonotype. The genes are TRBV7-9 and TRBJ1-1, with TRBD1 matching 7 bases. The CDR3 is 15 residues long. Germline V lookup: CDR1 SEHNR, CDR2 FQNEAQ (reference sequence). The junction had 9 bases not matched to a gene; V was cut back by 2 bases and J by 6 bases. CDR3 DNA: TGTGCCAGCAGCTTATTTAGGGGGCGCAGCGCTGAAGCTTTCTTT. Translation: CASSLFRGRSAEAFF.

The table lists this clonotype with a few counts. The genes are TRBV6-1 and TRBJ2-1; D ambiguous. Trimming cost V 10 bases and J 8 bases, with 15 bases left between them. CDR1 and CDR2 from the germline V gene are MNHNS and SASEGT. The CDR3 is 12 amino acids. The CDR3, as DNA: TGTGCCACCGCTCCCCCTGGGCATGAGCAGTTCTTC. As protein: CATAPPGHEQFF.

The chain carries TRBV28 and TRBJ2-1; 7 bases line up with TRBD1. The CDR3 is 14 amino acids. Germline V gene lookup returns CDR1 MDHEN and CDR2 SYDVKM. Unmatched junction bases numbered 8, after V lost 6 bases and J lost 6 bases. The CDR3 sequence is CASRQGSVSNEQFF. CDR3 in DNA: TGTGCCAGCAGACAGGGGTCGGTCTCCAATGAGCAGTTCTTC.

This clonotype was found a few times. An end of the junction does not agree with germline; a read error may underlie this. The rearrangement links TRBV4-1 to TRBJ2-4; the match to TRBD1 covers 8 bases. The CDR3 sequence is 14 residues long. Germline CDR1 MGHRA, CDR2 YSYEKL. Here the CDR3 reads CASSQDGAGGDLNF. The CDR3 bases are TGCGCCAGCAGCCAAGATGGGGCAGGGGGCGACTTGAACTTC.

This chain joins TRBV10-3 and TRBJ2-7, with 8 bases matching TRBD1. V was pared by 2 bases and J by 2 bases, with 8 bases of the junction left unmatched. Looked up from germline, CDR1 is ENHRY and CDR2 is SYGVKD. This CDR3 has 16 residues. The CDR3 is CAISEVWTGTTYEQYF. The CDR3 nucleotides are TGTGCCATCAGTGAGGTCTGGACAGGGACGACCTACGAGCAGTACTTC.

This clonotype was detected only a few times. The chain employs TRBV11-2 and TRBJ1-1; possibly TRBD1 for D (5 bases). There are 15 residues in the CDR3. Trimming shortened V by 7 bases and J by 2 bases, and 17 bases separated the two germline ends. The germline V gene has CDR1 SGHAT and CDR2 FQNNGV. CDR3 protein: CASKGTASRNTEAFF. The CDR3 DNA is TGTGCCAGCAAAGGGACGGCCTCCCGAAACACTGAAGCTTTCTTT. The full variable domain, in which reference TRBV11-2 and TRBJ1-1 provide the parts outside the CDR3, is EAGVAQSPRYKIIEKRQSVAFWCNPISGHATLYWYQQILGQGPKLLIQFQNNGVVDDSQLPKDRFSAERLKGVDSTLKIQPAKLEDSAVYLCASKGTASRNTEAFFGQGTRLTVV.

The chain recombines TRBV19 with TRBJ1-1; 8 bases agree with TRBD1. The ends lost 1 base at V and 2 bases at J; junction bases unmatched: 15. In germline, CDR1 is LNHDA, CDR2 SQIVND (reference sequence). The CDR3 is made up of 19 amino acids. The chain's CDR3 is CASSIAGVPGQVPNTEAFF. DNA of the CDR3: TGTGCCAGTAGTATAGCCGGGGTCCCGGGACAGGTTCCAAACACTGAAGCTTTCTTT. Using reference TRBV19 and TRBJ1-1 for the parts outside the CDR3, the full variable domain is DGGITQSPKYLFRKEGQNVTLSCEQNLNHDAMYWYRQDPGQGLRLIYYSQIVNDFQKGDIAEGYSVSREKKESFPLTVTSAQKNPTAFYLCASSIAGVPGQVPNTEAFFGQGTRLTVV.

V is TRBV4-1 and J is TRBJ2-7; D may correspond to TRBD1 or TRBD2 (5 bases each). The CDR3 is made up of 14 amino acids. Germline V gene lookup returns CDR1 MGHRA and CDR2 YSYEKL. V lost 4 bases to trimming and J lost 2 bases, with 12 bases between them. The CDR3 nucleotides read TGCGCCAGCAGCCTACGGGACGGCCCCTACGAGCAGTACTTC. Residues: CASSLRDGPYEQYF.

This chain connects TRBV7-6 to TRBJ2-1; 15 bases fit TRBD2. Trimming at V came to 5 bases and at J to 9 bases, leaving 17 bases not matched to a gene. The CDR3 is 19 residues long. Germline CDR1 reads SGHVS; CDR2 reads FNYEAQ. For the CDR3, the DNA is TGTGCCAGCAGCGCCCGCCACGGACTAGCGGGGGGGCCCTTTGGTGAGCAGTTCTTC. Translation gives CASSARHGLAGGPFGEQFF.

This clonotype appeared once. V usage is TRBV2 and J usage is TRBJ1-1; D remains ambiguous. The V end lost 2 bases, the J end lost 3 bases, and 10 bases lay between the germline ends. The CDR3 is 14 residues long. Germline V CDR1 and CDR2: SNHLY, FYNNEI. The CDR3 spells CASSENGGYTEAFF. The CDR3 DNA follows: TGTGCCAGCAGTGAAAACGGTGGTTACACTGAAGCTTTCTTT. Full variable domain (remainder filled in from reference TRBV2 and TRBJ1-1): EPEVTQTPSHQVTQMGQEVILRCVPISNHLYFYWYRQILGQKVEFLVSFYNNEISEKSEIFDDQFSVERPDGSNFTLKIRSTKLEDSAMYFCASSENGGYTEAFFGQGTRLTVV.

This clonotype showed up just a few times. V gene TRBV7-6 combines with J gene TRBJ1-1; 8 bases fit TRBD1. The germline CDR1 and CDR2 sequences are SGHVS and FNYEAQ. The CDR3 contains 15 residues. The V segment lost 4 bases and the J segment 1 base; nucleotides outside the gene matches: 5. The CDR3 spells CASSSPGGKNTEAFF. CDR3 nucleotides: TGTGCCAGCAGCTCACCAGGGGGCAAGAACACTGAAGCTTTCTTT.

This rearrangement joins TRBV7-9 to TRBJ2-1; 9 bases align to TRBD2. V lost 2 bases to trimming and J lost 4 bases; unmatched junction nucleotides: 9. Per germline, CDR1 SEHNR and CDR2 FQNEAQ (reference sequence). This CDR3 spans 17 amino acids. CDR3 region: CASSLKGSGGPYNEQFF. In DNA form, the CDR3 reads TGTGCCAGCAGCTTAAAGGGGAGCGGGGGGCCTTACAATGAGCAGTTCTTC.

The chain recombines TRBV11-2 with TRBJ2-3; TRBD2 aligns across 8 bases. The CDR3 spans 15 residues. V shed 5 bases and J 4 bases; nucleotides not matched to a gene: 8. The germline V gene has CDR1 SGHAT and CDR2 FQNNGV. For the CDR3, the DNA is TGTGCCAGCAGCCCCTCCGGGGGGGCCCCAGATACGCAGTATTTT. Its protein is CASSPSGGAPDTQYF.

CDR3 residues: CASSEGRGGYTDTQYF. Here the CDR3 DNA reads TGTGCCAGCAGTGAAGGGAGGGGCGGGTACACAGATACGCAGTATTTT. The rearrangement joins TRBV6-1 to TRBJ2-3; maybe TRBD2 (6 bases). V was cut by 1 base and J by 2 bases, with 13 bases left in between. The germline V gene has CDR1 MNHNS and CDR2 SASEGT. The CDR3 is 16 residues long.

At least ten counts were recorded for this clonotype. The chain uses TRBV7-2 and TRBJ2-3, with TRBD1 matching over 7 bases. V gave up 1 base and J gave up 4 bases; unmatched junction bases: 8. The CDR3 covers 16 residues. CDR1 and CDR2 from the germline V gene are SGHTA and FQGNSA. The CDR3 spells CASSLGFTGVPDTQYF. In DNA form, the CDR3 reads TGTGCCAGCAGCTTAGGTTTCACAGGGGTCCCAGATACGCAGTATTTT.

The chain employs TRBV19 and TRBJ2-6, with 10 bases identical to TRBD1. CDR3 size: 18 residues. Germline loops: CDR1 LNHDA, CDR2 SQIVND (reference sequence). Trimming took 4 bases from V and 0 from J; bases not matched to a gene: 6. CDR3 bases: TGTGCCAGTAGTACAGGGACAGGGGACGTCTCTGGGGCCAACGTCCTGACTTTC. It specifies CASSTGTGDVSGANVLTF.

This clonotype was recorded at least ten times. This CDR3 is CASSQDGGHTEAFF. CDR3 sequence (DNA): TGCGCCAGCAGCCAAGACGGAGGGCACACTGAAGCTTTCTTT. The genes are TRBV4-1 and TRBJ1-1, with D unclear. Germline CDR1 and CDR2: MGHRA and YSYEKL. This CDR3 contains 14 residues. The V end lost 0 bases, the J end lost 3 bases, and 8 bases lay between the germline ends.

The rearrangement links TRBV6-5 to TRBJ2-1; the D gene is possibly TRBD1 (5 bases). V shed 2 bases and J shed 3 bases, with 8 bases lying between them. The CDR3 runs to 14 residues. Per germline, CDR1 MNHEY and CDR2 SVGAGI. The CDR3 nucleotides are TGTGCCAGCAGTTACGTCGACAGCTACAATGAGCAGTTCTTC. The encoded protein is CASSYVDSYNEQFF.

V is TRBV23-1 and J is TRBJ1-5; D gene uncertain. TRBV23-1 has ORF status, its function being uncertain. V was shortened by 9 bases and J by 7 bases, with 22 bases between the two germline ends. CDR3 size: 15 residues. The CDR3 region has the DNA TGCGCCAGACACGAACACCCATCGGCACACCAGCCCCAGCATTTT. This sequence encodes CARHEHPSAHQPQHF.

The V gene is TRBV12-5, the J gene TRBJ2-7, with 11 bases matching TRBD1. The J segment lost 0 bases and the V segment lost 1 base, leaving 11 bases of the junction unmatched. Germline lookup yields CDR1 LGHNT and CDR2 FRNRAP. This CDR3 region has 19 residues. CDR3 coding DNA: TGTGCTAGTGGTTTGGATCCGGAGCTTGGGACAGGGGGCTCCTACGAGCAGTACTTC. Amino acid sequence: CASGLDPELGTGGSYEQYF.

The rearrangement links TRBV4-1 to TRBJ2-3, with 8 bases that match TRBD1. The CDR3 contains 15 residues. Per germline, CDR1 MGHRA and CDR2 YSYEKL. V lost 4 bases, J lost 6 bases, and 9 bases stayed unmatched. The CDR3 sequence: CASSLMGQVSDTQYF. The CDR3 nucleotides read TGCGCCAGCAGCCTTATGGGACAGGTCTCGGATACGCAGTATTTT.

The CDR3, as DNA: TGTGCCAGCAGCTTCGACAGGGGTGGGACTGAAGCTTTCTTT. Translating it yields CASSFDRGGTEAFF. This chain links TRBV5-4 with TRBJ1-1; TRBD1 aligns across 8 bases. This CDR3 has 14 residues. After removal of 2 bases from V and 5 bases from J, the junction contained 5 bases not matched to a gene. The germline V gene has CDR1 SGHNT and CDR2 YYREEE (reference sequence).

V usage is TRBV5-4 and J usage is TRBJ1-6, with a possible D match to TRBD1 (5 bases). V shed 5 bases and J shed 10 bases, with 10 bases lying between them. The CDR3 consists of 12 residues. Germline CDR1 SGHNT, CDR2 YYREEE (reference sequence). The CDR3, as DNA: TGTGCCAGCAGATTTGGGGACTCACCCCTCCACTTT. As protein: CASRFGDSPLHF.

This clonotype was counted between two and nine times. The rearrangement links TRBV4-3 to TRBJ1-3; no reliable D call. The V and J ends lost 0 bases and 0 bases respectively, with 6 bases between them. Germline V gene sequence: CDR1 LGHNA, CDR2 YSLEER. CDR3 length equals 15 residues. The CDR3 reads CASSQDRASGNTIYF. CDR3 coding DNA: TGCGCCAGCAGCCAAGATCGGGCCTCTGGAAACACCATATATTTT.